This TCR beta chain comes out of a study of control samples from healthy donors and cancer patients. Germline assignment: CDR1 LNHDA and CDR2 SQIVND (reference sequence). This CDR3 is 16 amino acids long. The germline V and J ends were trimmed by 2 bases and 0 bases, with 10 bases remaining between them. Profiling relied on immunoSEQ multiplex PCR, and the TCRdb table lists in-frame clones only, not all of them. The sample has roughly 100,000 clones, roughly 89% seen once. This clone has just one count. The clonotype comes from a human donor in good health. The donor label of this sample is uncertain. The J gene is TRBJ2-2, the V gene TRBV19, with D perhaps TRBD1 (5 bases). Material for sequencing was blood. The CDR3, as DNA: TGTGCCAGTAGTATAAGTACAGGAGCGAACACCGGGGAGCTGTTTTTT. Its translation: CASSISTGANTGELFF. The whole variable domain, filled in from reference TRBV19 and TRBJ2-2, reads DGGITQSPKYLFRKEGQNVTLSCEQNLNHDAMYWYRQDPGQGLRLIYYSQIVNDFQKGDIAEGYSVSREKKESFPLTVTSAQKNPTAFYLCASSISTGANTGELFFGEGSRLTVL.